Reported below is one TCR beta chain. The data were obtained in a study of T cells after yellow fever vaccination. 5'RACE template switching produced TCR cDNA carrying a universal primer site and UMIs. Using its own MiXCR run on the 5' RACE reads, TCRdb lists one record per CDR3 protein. The table shows some 320,000 distinct CDR3 sequences, with roughly 4.3% occurring only once. Germline V gives CDR1 SGHAT, CDR2 FQNNGV. V was cut by 5 bases and J by 2 bases, with 17 bases left in between. The CDR3 length is 16 residues. The sequence derives from a man between 18 and 29 years old who received the YFV17D yellow fever vaccine. This chain uses TRBV11-2 with TRBJ2-3, with D hard to call. The sequencing used PBMCs, collected 5 days after the yellow fever booster vaccination. For the CDR3, the DNA is TGTGCCAGCAGCCCGCGAGACCTACCTCCCACAGATACGCAGTATTTT. Its translation is CASSPRDLPPTDTQYF. Combining the CDR3 with reference TRBV11-2 and TRBJ2-3 gives the whole variable domain EAGVAQSPRYKIIEKRQSVAFWCNPISGHATLYWYQQILGQGPKLLIQFQNNGVVDDSQLPKDRFSAERLKGVDSTLKIQPAKLEDSAVYLCASSPRDLPPTDTQYFGPGTRLTVL.